Below, 8 T cell receptor beta chains from the same sample are listed, as sequenced in a study of shared clonotypes between healthy human individuals. The assay was immunoSEQ multiplex PCR, and TCRdb's table has in-frame clones only and misses some. This sample yields around 430,000 clones, of which around 79% are seen a single time; about 13% belongs to the top ten. The sequenced material came from PBMCs. The origin of the receptors is a woman between 40 and 50 years old in good health. Some clones in this sample may be carry-over from other donors' samples.

Written as DNA, the CDR3 is TGTGCCAGCAGCAATCGCCCCGGGACACCCCAAGAGACCCAGTACTTC. It codes for CASSNRPGTPQETQYF. J is TRBJ2-5 and V is TRBV4-2, with D possibly TRBD1 on 6 matching bases. In germline, CDR1 is LGHNA, CDR2 YNFKEQ. The CDR3 consists of 16 residues. V was cut by 5 bases and J by 1 base, with 17 bases left in between.

The J gene is TRBJ1-2, the V gene TRBV10-3; 7 bases are shared with TRBD1. Trimming removed 4 bases from V and 8 bases from J; junction bases left unmatched: 7. The CDR3 runs to 13 residues. Looked up from germline, CDR1 is ENHRY and CDR2 is SYGVKD. CDR3 amino acids: CAISVEGAGGYTF. The CDR3 coding sequence is TGTGCCATCAGTGTGGAGGGGGCAGGCGGCTACACCTTC.

The V gene is TRBV28, the J gene TRBJ1-5, with D uncertain. The CDR3 runs 16 residues. Trimming shortened V by 3 bases and J by 0 bases, and 12 bases separated the two germline ends. The germline gives CDR1 MDHEN, CDR2 SYDVKM. The CDR3 protein is CASSLVRPYSNQPQHF. CDR3 bases: TGTGCCAGCAGTTTGGTCCGACCTTATAGCAATCAGCCCCAGCATTTT.

The chain carries TRBV7-2 and TRBJ2-5, with TRBD2 identical over 12 bases. The end of the DNA is better explained by TRBJ2-7, so the J call may be wrong. Germline assignment: CDR1 SGHTA and CDR2 FQGNSA. The CDR3 extends over 15 amino acids. CDR3: CASSPRTSGTYEQYF. CDR3 sequence (DNA): TGTGCCAGCAGCCCCCGGACTAGCGGGACCTACGAGCAGTACTTC.

This rearrangement joins TRBV2 to TRBJ1-4; no clear D. Trimming took 3 bases from V and 0 from J, leaving 8 bases between them. Looked up from germline, CDR1 is SNHLY and CDR2 is FYNNEI. The CDR3 has 15 residues. This CDR3 reads CASSESASTNEKLFF. The CDR3 DNA reads TGTGCCAGCAGTGAGTCAGCCTCAACTAATGAAAAACTGTTTTTT.

The chain combines TRBV10-2 with TRBJ1-2; D is unresolved. The CDR3 has 15 residues. The V end lost 3 bases, the J end lost 3 bases, and 14 bases lay between the germline ends. CDR1 is WSHSY, CDR2 SAAADI, per germline. The CDR3 bases are TGCGCCAGCAGTGAAAACAAGTCCGGACACTATGGCTACACCTTC. It translates to CASSENKSGHYGYTF.

The chain uses TRBV2 and TRBJ2-7; D may be TRBD2 (5 bases). The length of the CDR3 is 14 residues. The V gene's germline CDR1 is SNHLY and CDR2 FYNNEI. Trimming removed 8 bases from V and 0 bases from J, with 14 bases in between. The chain's CDR3 is CASGARDGSYEQYF. CDR3 in DNA: TGTGCCAGCGGAGCCCGGGATGGCTCCTACGAGCAGTACTTC. Supplemented by reference TRBV2 and TRBJ2-7, the full variable domain reads EPEVTQTPSHQVTQMGQEVILRCVPISNHLYFYWYRQILGQKVEFLVSFYNNEISEKSEIFDDQFSVERPDGSNFTLKIRSTKLEDSAMYFCASGARDGSYEQYFGPGTRLTVT.

At least ten counts were recorded for this clone. The chain is built from TRBV13 and TRBJ1-1; tentative D call: TRBD1 (5 bases). The CDR3 sequence is 14 residues long. V was shortened by 0 bases and J by 4 bases, with 9 bases between the two germline ends. Germline values: CDR1 PRHDT, CDR2 FYEKMQ (reference sequence). The DNA for the CDR3 is TGTGCCAGCAGCTTAGGCAGGGCTGGCACTGAAGCTTTCTTT. This translates into CASSLGRAGTEAFF.